Below, 14 T cell receptor beta chains from the same sample are listed, as sequenced in a study of blood T cell repertoires in COVID-19. The data were produced by immunoSEQ multiplex PCR, yet TCRdb's version contains in-frame clones alone and is incomplete. The data hold approximately 210,000 clones, with less than 85% observed a single time. The sequencing sample was made of peripheral blood. These receptor sequences come from a woman older than 75 with acute or convalescent COVID-19.

V usage is TRBV30 and J usage is TRBJ1-5, with 7 bases that match TRBD1. Trimming at V came to 2 bases and at J to 5 bases, leaving 15 bases not matched to a gene. CDR3 length: 17 amino acids. CDR1 and CDR2 from the germline V gene are GTSNPN and SVGIG (reference sequence). CDR3 residues: CAWSLLYVTGIDQPQHF. CDR3 DNA sequence: TGTGCCTGGAGTCTATTGTACGTGACAGGGATTGATCAGCCCCAGCATTTT.

V usage is TRBV5-8 and J usage is TRBJ1-6, with TRBD1 matching 9 bases. Per the germline V gene, CDR1 is SGHTS and CDR2 is YDEGEE. V shed 3 bases, J shed 4 bases, and the junction held 8 bases outside the gene matches. CDR3 length equals 17 residues. The CDR3 loop reads CASSSRTGEVYNSPLHF. The CDR3 nucleotides read TGTGCCAGCAGCTCCCGGACAGGGGAAGTGTATAATTCACCCCTCCACTTT.

This clone was observed a single time. The rearrangement joins TRBV19 to TRBJ1-1, with a possible D match to TRBD1 (6 bases). V lost 7 bases and J lost 0, with 18 bases in between. The CDR3 loop spans 16 amino acids. CDR1 and CDR2 from the germline V gene are LNHDA and SQIVND (reference sequence). For the CDR3, the DNA is TGTGCCAGTACCCCTCCGTCCCAGGGGATGAACACTGAAGCTTTCTTT. It specifies CASTPPSQGMNTEAFF.

V gene TRBV5-6 combines with J gene TRBJ2-4, with TRBD2 as a possible D gene (6 bases). CDR3 size: 14 residues. The germline V and J ends were trimmed by 4 bases and 0 bases, with 8 bases remaining between them. Looked up from germline, CDR1 is SGHDT and CDR2 is YYEEEE. CDR3 loop: CASSRGLAKNIQYF. The CDR3 DNA follows: TGTGCCAGCAGCCGGGGACTAGCCAAAAACATTCAGTACTTC.

The chain joins TRBV12-3 or TRBV12-4 to TRBJ1-1; D is ambiguous. V lost 5 bases, J lost 6 bases, and 7 bases lay in between. The length of the CDR3 is 11 residues. CDR3 in amino acids: CASSLSPEAFF. DNA for the CDR3: TGTGCCAGCAGTCTGAGCCCTGAAGCTTTCTTT.

The chain couples TRBV6-6 to TRBJ2-2; the match to TRBD1 covers 10 bases. The junction had 6 bases not matched to a gene; V was cut back by 6 bases and J by 5 bases. The CDR3 loop spans 15 amino acids. Germline V gives CDR1 MNHNY, CDR2 SVGAGI (reference sequence). The CDR3 loop is CASRATGGSTGELFF. The CDR3 nucleotides are TGTGCCAGCAGAGCGACAGGGGGCTCTACCGGGGAGCTGTTTTTT.

V gene TRBV5-3 combines with J gene TRBJ2-7, with a possible D match to TRBD2 (5 bases). TRBV5-3 is an open reading frame, and its role is uncertain. V was clipped by 1 base and J by 5 bases, with 10 bases between them. There are 13 residues in the CDR3. CDR3 nucleotides: TGTGCCAGAAGCTTGAGTCGGGGTCACGAGCAGTACTTC. It codes for CARSLSRGHEQYF.

This clone has just a few counts. The V call is TRBV28, the J call TRBJ2-7, with D perhaps matching TRBD1 (5 bases). Germline lookup yields CDR1 MDHEN and CDR2 SYDVKM. CDR3 length equals 15 residues. The V end was cut by 11 bases, the J end by 0 bases, with 20 bases between. The CDR3 here is CACTTRQRSSYEQYF. The CDR3, as DNA: TGTGCCTGCACGACCCGACAGAGGAGCTCCTACGAGCAGTACTTC.

The rearrangement uses TRBV7-2 and TRBJ1-1, with D hard to call. The germline V gene encodes CDR1 SGHTA and CDR2 FQGNSA. The CDR3 has 13 residues. Deletions cut 3 bases from V and 2 bases from J, with 7 bases between. This CDR3 is CASSFGGNTEAFF. DNA of the CDR3: TGTGCCAGCAGCTTCGGCGGTAACACTGAAGCTTTCTTT.

V usage is TRBV9 and J usage is TRBJ1-1; D is unresolved. From germline, CDR1 is SGDLS and CDR2 YYNGEE. The CDR3 spans 16 residues. The V gene lost 4 bases and the J gene lost 1 base, with 17 bases spanning the gap. CDR3 amino acids: CASSPSSLTGNTEAFF. The CDR3 DNA reads as TGTGCCAGCAGCCCAAGTTCGTTGACGGGGAACACTGAAGCTTTCTTT.

The CDR3 DNA reads as TGTGCCAGTAGTACATCCGGGGGGAAGACTGAAGCTTTCTTT. Amino acids: CASSTSGGKTEAFF. The rearrangement uses TRBV19 and TRBJ1-1, with D perhaps TRBD1 (5 bases). The CDR3 is 14 residues long. Trimming took 4 bases from V and 5 from J, leaving 14 bases between them. Germline CDR1 and CDR2: LNHDA and SQIVND (reference sequence).

The chain recombines TRBV30 with TRBJ1-4; no firm D call. The CDR3 totals 14 residues. The ends were cut back, 2 bases at V and 7 bases at J, with 14 bases in the middle. Germline V gives CDR1 GTSNPN, CDR2 SVGIG (reference sequence). CDR3 DNA: TGTGCCTGGAGTCTGACCCAAGAGGGTGAAAAACTGTTTTTT. Encoded protein: CAWSLTQEGEKLFF.

This sequence joins TRBV27 and TRBJ2-1; TRBD2 aligns across 10 bases. V dropped 4 bases and J dropped 2; count of bases not matched to a gene: 2. CDR3 length equals 15 residues. Germline V lookup: CDR1 MNHEY, CDR2 SMNVEV (reference sequence). CDR3 sequence (DNA): TGTGCCAGCAGTTCCGGACTAGCGGCCTACAATGAGCAGTTCTTC. Protein sequence: CASSSGLAAYNEQFF.

The chain joins TRBV7-2 to TRBJ1-1; a weak D match, TRBD1 (6 bases). From germline, CDR1 is SGHTA and CDR2 FQGNSA. The CDR3 runs 13 residues. V dropped 1 base and J dropped 10 bases, with 13 bases sitting between them. Written as DNA, the CDR3 is TGTGCCAGCAGCTTAGGGAGATTGACAGGAGCTTTCTTT. Its translation is CASSLGRLTGAFF.